These 32 T cell receptor beta chains share one sample of origin, sequenced in a study of regulatory T cells in long-lasting Graves disease. The time point is: newly diagnosed GD, antithyroid drugs for less than 3 months. The TCR library was made from RNA extracted from PBMCs. To make TCR beta libraries, researchers used iRepertoire HTBI primers and Arm-PCR of CDR3 regions. MiXCR, applied by TCRdb to the multiplex PCR reads, yields one record per CDR3 protein. Found here are around 450,000 distinct CDR3 sequences, 15% of them singletons; the top ten hold 16%. This sample was also put to use in a study of T cells in Graves' hyperthyroidism and ophthalmopathy.

The sample here was peripheral blood mononuclear cells (PBMCs), taken at new diagnosis, from a patient treated with antithyroid drugs. These receptors all come from a woman between 25 and 40 years old with Graves disease.

The genes are TRBV7-9 and TRBJ2-2, with D possibly matching TRBD1 (5 bases). Germline V gene data show CDR1 as SEHNR and CDR2 as FQNEAQ (reference sequence). V gave up 4 bases and J gave up 0 bases, with 12 bases separating them. The CDR3 contains 16 residues. For the CDR3, the DNA is TGTGCCAGCAGCTCCCTCAGGGATTCGAACACCGGGGAGCTGTTTTTT. Protein product: CASSSLRDSNTGELFF.

Only a few counts were recorded for this clonotype. This chain links TRBV15 with TRBJ2-7; the D is unclear. V was trimmed by 3 bases and J by 2 bases, leaving 11 bases between them. The germline CDR1 and CDR2 sequences are LNHNV and YYDKDF (reference sequence). The CDR3 sequence is 14 residues long. CDR3 loop: CATSSGQYPYEQYF. CDR3 DNA sequence: TGTGCCACCAGCAGTGGTCAGTACCCCTACGAGCAGTACTTC.

This clonotype was counted ten times or more. V gene TRBV7-3 combines with J gene TRBJ2-3; 16 bases fit TRBD2. The J segment lost 5 bases and the V segment lost 4 bases, leaving 3 bases of the junction unmatched. Germline V gene data show CDR1 as SGHTA and CDR2 as FQGTGA. The CDR3 is made up of 16 amino acids. CDR3 region: CASSSGTSGRGDTQYF. The CDR3 nucleotides read TGTGCCAGCAGCTCGGGGACTAGCGGGAGGGGAGATACGCAGTATTTT. Full variable domain (remainder filled in from reference TRBV7-3 and TRBJ2-3): GAGVSQTPSNKVTEKGKYVELRCDPISGHTALYWYRQSLGQGPEFLIYFQGTGAADDSGLPNDRFFAVRPEGSVSTLKIQRTERGDSAVYLCASSSGTSGRGDTQYFGPGTRLTVL.

This clonotype has more than one count but fewer than ten. The rearrangement joins TRBV7-8 to TRBJ1-5, with TRBD1 matching 8 bases. The V and J ends lost 4 bases and 7 bases, in that order; junction bases with no gene match: 6. This CDR3 is 14 amino acids long. CDR1 and CDR2 (germline): SGHVS, FQNEAQ. The CDR3 region is CASSSQGQGQPQHF. Written as DNA, the CDR3 is TGTGCCAGCAGCTCTCAAGGACAGGGACAGCCCCAGCATTTT. Variable domain in full (rest from reference TRBV7-8 and TRBJ1-5): GAGVSQSPRYKVAKRGQDVALRCDPISGHVSLFWYQQALGQGPEFLTYFQNEAQLDKSGLPSDRFFAERPEGSVSTLKIQRTQQEDSAVYLCASSSQGQGQPQHFGDGTRLSIL.

The V and J genes are TRBV7-6 and TRBJ1-5, with TRBD1 matching over 8 bases. V shed 1 base, J shed 11 bases, and the junction held 4 bases outside the gene matches. The germline gives CDR1 SGHVS, CDR2 FNYEAQ. This CDR3 is built from 13 residues. CDR3 DNA: TGTGCCAGCAGCTTAGGACCGACAGGGGCCCAGCATTTT. Amino acids: CASSLGPTGAQHF.

This clonotype was detected a few times. V gene TRBV4-1 combines with J gene TRBJ2-1; the match to TRBD2 covers 11 bases. Trimming took 6 bases from V and 5 from J; bases not matched to a gene: 9. The CDR3 totals 16 residues. Germline V gene sequence: CDR1 MGHRA, CDR2 YSYEKL. This CDR3 reads CASRSPLAGVNNEQFF. Here the CDR3 DNA reads TGCGCCAGCAGAAGCCCACTAGCGGGAGTGAACAATGAGCAGTTCTTC.

On this clonotype: A much more abundant neighbour one base away suggests this may be a read error. This chain uses TRBV7-2 with TRBJ2-3; D is unclear. The J call may be incorrect, as the DNA end agrees better with TRBJ2-1. The CDR3 runs 13 residues. CDR1 and CDR2 (germline): SGHTA, FQGNSA. This CDR3 reads CASSLGMLWEQFF. The CDR3 region has the DNA TGTGCCAGCAGCTTAGGGATGTTGTGGGAGCAGTTCTTC.

J is TRBJ2-7 and V is TRBV7-3, with 7 bases identical to TRBD2. V lost 5 bases, J lost 4 bases, and 8 bases stayed unmatched. This CDR3 has 14 amino acids. Germline CDR1 reads SGHTA; CDR2 reads FQGTGA. The CDR3 loop reads CASSLDGGTYEQYF. The CDR3 nucleotides read TGTGCCAGCAGCCTAGACGGGGGGACGTACGAGCAGTACTTC. Variable domain in full (rest from reference TRBV7-3 and TRBJ2-7): GAGVSQTPSNKVTEKGKYVELRCDPISGHTALYWYRQSLGQGPEFLIYFQGTGAADDSGLPNDRFFAVRPEGSVSTLKIQRTERGDSAVYLCASSLDGGTYEQYFGPGTRLTVT.

The chain is built from TRBV9 and TRBJ2-2, with 10 nucleotides matching TRBD1. This CDR3 comprises 16 residues. CDR1 SGDLS and CDR2 YYNGEE come from the germline V gene. V was pared by 4 bases and J by 7 bases, with 10 bases of the junction left unmatched. CDR3 coding DNA: TGTGCCAGCAGCCAAGGACAGGGGGTAATGGTCGGGGAGCTGTTTTTT. It is translated as CASSQGQGVMVGELFF. The variable domain in full, with the rest retrieved from reference TRBV9 and TRBJ2-2, is DSGVTQTPKHLITATGQRVTLRCSPRSGDLSVYWYQQSLDQGLQFLIQYYNGEERAKGNILERFSAQQFPDLHSELNLSSLELGDSALYFCASSQGQGVMVGELFFGEGSRLTVL.

Ten or more counts support this clonotype. V gene TRBV12-3 or TRBV12-4 combines with J gene TRBJ1-2; no clear D gene. CDR3 length equals 14 residues. The ends were cut back, 1 base at V and 4 bases at J, with 10 bases in the middle. CDR3: CASSLVGVGYGYTF. For the CDR3, the DNA is TGTGCCAGCAGTTTAGTCGGGGTCGGCTATGGCTACACCTTC.

The chain uses TRBV9 and TRBJ1-6, with a tentative D call TRBD1 (5 bases). Trimming stripped 2 bases from V and 12 bases from J, with 18 bases between. Germline V gene data show CDR1 as SGDLS and CDR2 as YYNGEE. The CDR3 covers 15 residues. The CDR3 DNA sequence: TGTGCCAGCAGCGTGTCACCTGTGCGGGGCCAACCCCTCCACTTT. This translates into CASSVSPVRGQPLHF. The full variable domain, its missing parts supplied by reference TRBV9 and TRBJ1-6, is DSGVTQTPKHLITATGQRVTLRCSPRSGDLSVYWYQQSLDQGLQFLIQYYNGEERAKGNILERFSAQQFPDLHSELNLSSLELGDSALYFCASSVSPVRGQPLHFGNGTRLTVT.

In its sample, this clonotype was seen many times. This chain links TRBV4-1 with TRBJ1-1, with D hard to call. CDR1 and CDR2 (germline): MGHRA, YSYEKL. V lost 1 base, J lost 0 bases, and 9 bases lay in between. CDR3 length equals 15 residues. The chain's CDR3 is CASSQGGGMNTEAFF. The CDR3 DNA sequence: TGCGCCAGCAGCCAAGGGGGAGGAATGAACACTGAAGCTTTCTTT.

This clonotype was seen at least ten times. This rearrangement joins TRBV20-1 to TRBJ2-5, with 7 bases identical to TRBD2. Per the germline V gene, CDR1 is DFQATT and CDR2 is SNEGSKA (reference sequence). Trimming cost V 1 base and J 2 bases; bases outside gene matches: 10. This CDR3 is built from 16 residues. The CDR3 nucleotides read TGCAGTGCTAGAGTGGGATTCGGGAGGATTCAAGAGACCCAGTACTTC. Protein: CSARVGFGRIQETQYF.

The CDR3 reads CASSPMLVGPAEQYF. The CDR3, as DNA: TGTGCCAGCAGCCCCATGCTGGTAGGCCCTGCCGAGCAGTACTTC. This chain joins TRBV5-6 and TRBJ2-7; D not certain. V was cut by 4 bases and J by 6 bases, with 20 bases left in between. Germline values: CDR1 SGHDT, CDR2 YYEEEE. The CDR3 is 15 amino acids.

Concerning this clonotype: It may be a read error: a sequence one base away is much more abundant. The CDR3 region is CGASDAEGSSYEQYF. The CDR3 bases are TGCGGTGCTAGCGACGCGGAGGGGAGCTCCTACGAGCAGTACTTC. The rearrangement joins TRBV20-1 to TRBJ2-7, with TRBD2 as a possible D gene (6 bases). The CDR3 extends over 15 amino acids. CDR1 DFQATT and CDR2 SNEGSKA come from the germline V gene (reference sequence).

There are a few counts of this clonotype. V usage is TRBV29-1 and J usage is TRBJ1-2, with D possibly being TRBD1 (5 bases). V was clipped by 4 bases and J by 7 bases, with 13 bases between them. The CDR3 contains 12 residues. CDR1 is SQVTM and CDR2 is ANQGSEA in the germline V gene. The CDR3 DNA reads as TGCAGCGTTGGGGGGGGGGTTCGTGGCTACACCTTC. The encoded protein is CSVGGGVRGYTF.

This clonotype was recorded many times. The genes are TRBV2 and TRBJ2-6, with D hard to call. Trimming left V 6 bases short and J 4 bases short, with 10 bases between. This CDR3 contains 14 residues. CDR1 is SNHLY and CDR2 is FYNNEI in the germline V gene. CDR3 amino acids: CASRTVTGANVLTF. The CDR3, as DNA: TGTGCCAGCAGAACCGTTACCGGGGCCAACGTCCTGACTTTC.

This clonotype was seen ten or more times. The chain uses TRBV7-8 and TRBJ2-3; a possible D gene is TRBD2 (5 bases). The CDR3 spans 16 residues. Germline CDR1 and CDR2: SGHVS and FQNEAQ. Trimming shortened V by 5 bases and J by 1 base, and 16 bases separated the two germline ends. CDR3 sequence reads: CASSPRTRGGTDTQYF. The CDR3 DNA follows: TGTGCCAGCAGCCCAAGAACTAGAGGAGGCACAGATACGCAGTATTTT.

This clonotype occurred a few times. CDR3 DNA: TGTGCCAGCAGCAAAAGGGGGGGCGAAGAAGCTTTCTTT. Its translation is CASSKRGGEEAFF. This rearrangement joins TRBV7-3 to TRBJ1-1; perhaps TRBD1 as D (6 bases). The length of the CDR3 is 13 residues. With 5 bases removed from V and 8 bases from J, the gap between germline ends came to 15 bases. CDR1 and CDR2 from the germline V gene are SGHTA and FQGTGA.

The J gene is TRBJ2-1, the V gene TRBV3-1; 10 bases are shared with TRBD1. V was pared by 0 bases and J by 7 bases, with 12 bases of the junction left unmatched. This CDR3 has 18 residues. Germline CDR1 and CDR2: LGHDT and YNNKEL (reference sequence). DNA for the CDR3: TGTGCCAGCAGCCAAGAAATTGTAGACAGGGGGCGCGAAAATGAGCAGTTCTTC. Translation gives CASSQEIVDRGRENEQFF.

Concerning this clonotype itself: Just one base apart from a much larger clone, this may be a read error. The genes are TRBV5-1 and TRBJ2-1, with D tentatively TRBD1 (7 bases). The CDR3 has 15 amino acids. Looked up from germline, CDR1 is SGHRS and CDR2 is YFSETQ. V was shortened by 4 bases and J by 3 bases, with 14 bases between the two germline ends. The CDR3 spells CASSPGGTSYNEQFF. CDR3 nucleotides: TGCGCCAGCAGCCCAGGGGGGACCAGCTACAATGAGCAGTTCTTC.

V usage is TRBV6-2 or TRBV6-3 and J usage is TRBJ1-5, with D unclear. The CDR3 runs to 14 residues. V was shortened by 5 bases and J by 0 bases, with 8 bases between the two germline ends. Germline V gene lookup returns CDR1 MNHEY and CDR2 SVGEGT. The CDR3 DNA sequence: TGTGCCAGCAGTAAAGGCAGTAGCAATCAGCCCCAGCATTTT. It codes for CASSKGSSNQPQHF.

This clonotype was counted between two and nine times. This chain uses TRBV12-3 or TRBV12-4 with TRBJ2-2; TRBD1 aligns across 7 bases. This CDR3 contains 13 residues. Trimming cost V 8 bases and J 4 bases; bases outside gene matches: 4. The CDR3 DNA reads TGTGCCAGCCTGGCAGGGGGCACCGGGGAGCTGTTTTTT. This encodes CASLAGGTGELFF.

J is TRBJ1-2 and V is TRBV14; D gene uncertain. This CDR3 spans 14 amino acids. Germline CDR1 is SGHDN and CDR2 is FVKESK. The V end was cut by 1 base, the J end by 3 bases, with 9 bases between. CDR3 region: CASSQGSLDYGYTF. The CDR3 nucleotides read TGTGCCAGCAGCCAAGGTAGTTTGGACTATGGCTACACCTTC.

This clonotype was detected many times. A read error is likely, as this CDR3 ends without the conserved phenylalanine or tryptophan. The chain is built from TRBV12-3 or TRBV12-4 and TRBJ2-7; 10 nucleotides match TRBD2. V lost 5 bases and J lost 2; bases outside the gene matches: 3. The CDR3 contains 14 residues. CDR3 amino acids: CASSPSGRAYEQYL. The CDR3 DNA reads TGTGCCAGCAGTCCCAGCGGGAGGGCCTACGAGCAGTACCTC.

The rearrangement links TRBV5-6 to TRBJ1-2; maybe TRBD1 (5 bases). Per the germline V gene, CDR1 is SGHDT and CDR2 is YYEEEE. CDR3 length: 12 amino acids. Trimming removed 4 bases from V and 5 bases from J, with 9 bases in between. CDR3 in amino acids: CASSLGEYGYTF. The DNA for the CDR3 is TGTGCCAGCAGCCTGGGGGAGTATGGCTACACCTTC.

This clonotype was recorded at least ten times. The chain joins TRBV12-3 or TRBV12-4 to TRBJ2-4; D is unresolved. V was pared by 6 bases and J by 1 base, with 13 bases between. This CDR3 contains 15 residues. CDR3 residues: CASSYVGLAKNIQYF. CDR3 bases: TGTGCCAGCAGCTACGTGGGGTTGGCCAAAAACATTCAGTACTTC.

In its sample, this clonotype was seen a few times. This sequence joins TRBV29-1 and TRBJ1-5; 9 bases map to TRBD1. The CDR3 totals 12 residues. Germline V CDR1 and CDR2: SQVTM, ANQGSEA. Trimming cost V 8 bases and J 5 bases; bases outside gene matches: 4. CDR3 in amino acids: CSTRTGDQPQHF. In DNA, the CDR3 is TGCAGCACTAGGACAGGGGATCAGCCCCAGCATTTT.

This chain uses TRBV9 with TRBJ2-2; the match to TRBD2 covers 14 bases. This CDR3 has 16 amino acids. J lost 5 bases, V lost 4 bases, and 4 bases had no gene match. The germline V gene has CDR1 SGDLS and CDR2 YYNGEE. This CDR3 is CASSPRTSGRTGELFF. CDR3 DNA: TGTGCCAGCAGCCCTCGGACTAGCGGGAGGACCGGGGAGCTGTTTTTT.

This clonotype was observed many times. The chain combines TRBV30 with TRBJ2-7; D gene ambiguous. The CDR3 is 12 residues long. Looked up from germline, CDR1 is GTSNPN and CDR2 is SVGIG (reference sequence). V was shortened by 1 base and J by 3 bases, with 7 bases between the two germline ends. In DNA, the CDR3 is TGTGCCTGGAGTGCCCCAATCTACGAGCAGTACTTC. Protein sequence: CAWSAPIYEQYF. The full variable domain, completed using reference TRBV30 and TRBJ2-7, is SQTIHQWPATLVQPVGSPLSLECTVEGTSNPNLYWYRQAAGRGLQLLFYSVGIGQISSEVPQNLSASRPQDRQFILSSKKLLLSDSGFYLCAWSAPIYEQYFGPGTRLTVT.

This clonotype was recorded a few times. The CDR3 DNA follows: TGTGCCTGGGGATTTTTGAATAACTATGGCTACACCTTC. Its protein is CAWGFLNNYGYTF. The chain carries TRBV30 and TRBJ1-2, with unresolved D. Germline CDR1 GTSNPN, CDR2 SVGIG (reference sequence). This CDR3 has 13 amino acids. Deletions cut 5 bases from V and 1 base from J, with 11 bases between.

This clonotype was seen repeatedly, ten times or more. The CDR3 is CASSVAPVIEYF. In DNA form, the CDR3 reads TGTGCCAGCAGTGTGGCCCCAGTTATAGAGTACTTC. The chain carries TRBV2 and TRBJ2-5; D remains unclear. Per the germline V gene, CDR1 is SNHLY and CDR2 is FYNNEI. CDR3 size: 12 residues. Trimming pared 4 bases from V and 12 bases from J, leaving 15 bases between.